What follows is one T cell receptor (beta chain) and its context. This clone was detected a few times. The antigen this receptor binds is unknown. Base qualities are missing; no much larger clone stands one base away. This sample is drawn from a study of vaccination effects on CD4 cells after COVID-19 (dated by TCRdb to between 2021 and 2024). About the study as a whole: In the ViraFEST assay, PBMC were stimulated with viral peptide pools, and TCR sequencing was then used to find antigen-specific CD4+ T cell clonotypes based on their expansion. Some 2 million PBMC per well were cultured with 9 to 10 ug/ml peptides in IMDM containing approximately 4.7% human AB serum, about 10 IU/ml IL-2 and gentamicin. Cultures from other donors in the study were sequenced with the Oncomine TCR Beta short-read assay on an Illumina iSeq 100. Altogether, over 9 COVID-19 convalescent patients and several SARS-CoV-2-naive healthy vaccine recipients made up the full study. The study compared SARS-CoV-2 spike-specific CD4+ TCR repertoires before and after mRNA vaccination in COVID-19 convalescent patients and infection-naive vaccine recipients. Each participant received two doses of an mRNA SARS-CoV-2 vaccine, either BNT162b2 or mRNA-1273.

Library prep was done by the immunoSEQ multiplex PCR assay. DNA from the cultured, isolated CD4+ T cells was subjected to TCR beta CDR3 sequencing. Concerning the study's data processing: Non-productive TCR sequences were removed, reads were trimmed to the CDR3 region, and CDR3s of at least 7 amino acids were retained. The MANAFEST web app was used to identify antigen-specific clonotypes by comparing expansion in peptide wells with expansion in reference cultures. For clones to be considered positive, expansion at FDR<0.05 versus reference and all other wells, an odds ratio above 5, and a frequency above 0.1% in two replicate wells were required. A clonotype was defined as cross-reactive if the clonotype was significantly expanded both in SARS-CoV-2 spike wells and in at least one common cold coronavirus spike condition. Levenshtein distance calculated with the stringdist R package was used to assess CDR3 similarity, and unrooted trees were constructed with ape in R 3.6.1. TCRdb carries this immuneACCESS record with in-frame sequences only. Its versions omit some clonotypes, under half of them owing to an unresolved V gene in the studies checked, with the rest unexplained. V and J calls and clone size come straight from that table; D and trimming were deduced from the DNA. This sample lists over 45,000 clones; roughly three fifths were detected once. The ten largest clones capture approximately 5% of the sample.

Taken from the germline V gene (reference sequence), the CDR1 and CDR2 loops are MNHNY and SVGAGI. Inclusive of the bounding cysteine and phenylalanine, the CDR3 is 13 residues long. This entry keeps only the CDR3 DNA: 39 bases, framed from base 1. The trim is 2 bases for V and 4 bases for J, with a gap of 6 bases between the germline ends. After more than nine days of culture, CD4+ T cells were isolated with the EasySep CD4+ T cell isolation kit. None of the healthy vaccine recipients had a prior SARS-CoV-2 infection, which was confirmed by nucleocapsid antibody tests that came back negative both before and after vaccination. Half of the culture medium was replaced with fresh IL-2-containing medium on days 3 and 7. Each peptide stimulation condition was cultured in triplicate wells unless otherwise noted. Using Ficoll-Paque Plus gradient centrifugation, PBMC were separated from whole blood and then either used fresh or cryopreserved at -140C. Genomic DNA was extracted from cultured CD4+ T cells with the QIAamp micro DNA kit.

Study-level results and caveats: At late post-vaccination timepoints, both infection-induced and vaccine-induced clones showed marked clonal contraction, consistent with waning T cell responses. The study was limited by a small number of convalescent patients, and early post-infection timepoints were lacking. In healthy vaccine recipients, vaccine-induced clones were almost all SARS-CoV-2 mono-reactive, with only 1 of 255 cross-reactive with common cold coronaviruses.

The material sequenced was CD4+ T cells from PBMCs cultured without peptide, taken before COVID-19 vaccination. The chain couples TRBV6-6 to TRBJ2-1, with no confident D gene call. The clonotype originates from a human donor who received a COVID-19 vaccine. The DNA sequence follows: TGTGCCAGCAGTTACGGTCAGTACAATGAGCAGTTCTTC. Its coded protein is CASSYGQYNEQFF.